This T cell receptor beta chain was recorded in a study of T-cell memory formation after mild COVID-19. Study context: Largely donor-specific TCR clusters were found. Study results and caveats: Whereas later expanders leaned CD4+, clones contracting day 15 to 85 showed a balanced CD4/CD8 makeup. CD8+ contracting clones occupied EMRA, while CD4+ ones occupied mainly CM and EM. Within pre-infection memory, some responding clones were found, suggesting cross-reactive memory joined.

MiXCR, run by TCRdb on the 5' RACE reads, gives a single entry per CDR3 protein. The table includes 85,000 to 120,000 distinct CDR3 sequences, about an eighth detected once. V was trimmed by 3 bases and J by 2 bases, leaving 14 bases between them. This CDR3 comprises 15 residues. The germline V gene has CDR1 DFQATT and CDR2 SNEGSKA (reference sequence). Remarks on this clonotype: Its antigen is as yet unknown.

Input material: PBMCs or a T cell subset sorted from them (not recorded which). The V gene is TRBV20-1, the J gene TRBJ2-1; TRBD1 is a possible D gene (5 bases). The TCR originated in an adult woman who had mild COVID-19 (a few samples of this study predate the infection). Cell type and time point are not known. CDR3 DNA sequence: TGCAGTGCTAGTTCGGGCAGGGTGACCTACAATGAGCAGTTCTTC. It translates to CSASSGRVTYNEQFF.